The clone carrying this TCR beta chain was counted a few times. Its target is unknown. This sample is drawn from a study of regulatory T cells in long-lasting Graves disease. Study results and caveats: TCR diversity was lower in persistent Graves' patients than in newly diagnosed ones.

With iRepertoire HTBI primers and Arm-PCR of CDR3 regions, TCR beta libraries were built. TCRdb called the multiplex PCR reads again in MiXCR, with one record for every CDR3 protein. The table has about 460,000 distinct CDR3 sequences, about 20% seen once. The time point denotes: persistent/refractory GD, antithyroid drugs over 5 years with positive TRAb. PBMC RNA was the source of the TCR library. The CDR3 is 15 residues long. Germline lookup yields CDR1 MNHEY and CDR2 SMNVEV (reference sequence). V gave up 5 bases and J gave up 7 bases; unmatched junction bases: 11. The clonotype originates from a female donor with Graves disease. The material sequenced was peripheral blood mononuclear cells (PBMCs), taken when the disease was refractory, from a patient treated with antithyroid drugs. The V gene is TRBV27, the J gene TRBJ2-1; 7 positions agree with TRBD1. CDR3 protein: CASSPSTGLGNEQFF. In nucleotides, the CDR3 is TGTGCCAGCAGTCCTTCGACAGGGCTGGGGAATGAGCAGTTCTTC.